The present entry profiles one TCR beta chain with its context. What it binds is unknown. The PCR used 60 Vbeta and 13 Jbeta primers. Sequencing was performed with immunoSEQ multiplex PCR; in TCRdb, only in-frame clones are kept and a portion is missing. The sample lists 150,000 to 200,000 clones; about 65% were seen once. This sample was included in a study of cytomegalovirus exposure and HLA in healthy donors. Findings and limits, study-wide: TCR beta chain V- and J-gene trimming was linked, in a later analysis, to a missense variant in DCLRE1C. CMV serostatus was the only recorded immune exposure for donors. The investigators catalogued 150 or so TCR beta chains as cytomegalovirus-associated. TCR beta sequences numbering under 20,000 were associated with HLA alleles at 0.05 false discovery rate in a later analysis.

CDR1 and CDR2 (germline): MNHEY, SMNVEV (reference sequence). This CDR3 region has 16 residues. Trimming shortened V by 6 bases and J by 3 bases, and 21 bases separated the two germline ends. This TCR was sampled from a woman aged 18-29 years in good health and CMV-seropositive. The sequencing sample was made of PBMCs. The chain has TRBV27 and TRBJ2-7, with D possibly matching TRBD2 (5 bases). CDR3 residues: CASSMEYKLELYEQYF. Written as DNA, the CDR3 is TGTGCCAGCAGCATGGAGTATAAACTAGAACTCTACGAGCAGTACTTC.